This T cell receptor beta chain was identified during a study of T cells in localized non-small cell lung cancer. This clone is a singleton in its sample. CDR3 length equals 16 residues. Trimming took off 4 bases at V and 5 bases at J, with 19 bases between the two ends. Germline values: CDR1 LGHNA, CDR2 YSLEER. Generated by immunoSEQ multiplex PCR, the TCRdb table keeps only in-frame clones and is missing some. The table shows 55,000 to 75,000 clones, with roughly nine tenths occurring only once. The receptor's source is a male donor older than 55 with stage III squamous cell lung carcinoma. Sequenced material: peripheral blood, taken before any cancer treatment. The chain has TRBV4-3 and TRBJ2-3; weak D call: TRBD1 (6 bases). CDR3 nucleotide sequence: TGCGCCAGCAGCCCAGAGGGGGACCTCCTAGGAGATACGCAGTATTTT. Amino acids: CASSPEGDLLGDTQYF.